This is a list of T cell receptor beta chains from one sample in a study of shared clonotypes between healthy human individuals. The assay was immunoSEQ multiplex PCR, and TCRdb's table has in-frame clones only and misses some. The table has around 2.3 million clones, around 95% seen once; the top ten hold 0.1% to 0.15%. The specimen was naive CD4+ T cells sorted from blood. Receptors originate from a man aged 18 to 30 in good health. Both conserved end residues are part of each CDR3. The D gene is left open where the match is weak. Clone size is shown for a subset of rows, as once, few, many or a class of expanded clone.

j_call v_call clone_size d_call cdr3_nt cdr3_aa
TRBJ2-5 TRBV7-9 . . TGTGCCAGCAGTCTTCAGGGGTTCCAAGAGACCCAGTACTTC CASSLQGFQETQYF
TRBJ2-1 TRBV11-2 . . TGTGCCAGCAGCTTAGTTGGGGACTCAGTGACAGGTCCGTTCTTC CASSLVGDSVTGPFF
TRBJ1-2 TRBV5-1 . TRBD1 TGCGCCAGCAGCTCGGGGACAGGGTCGATCTATGGCTACACCTTC CASSSGTGSIYGYTF
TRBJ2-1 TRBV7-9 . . TGTGCCAGCAGCTTAGCCCAGGACAATGAGCAGTTCTTC CASSLAQDNEQFF
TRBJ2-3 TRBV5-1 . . TGCGCCAGCAGCCGATTATGGGAGAAGAGCACAGATACGCAGTATTTT CASSRLWEKSTDTQYF
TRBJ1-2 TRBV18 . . TGTGCCAGCTCACCACCCGGACAGCCGTCGGGCTACACCTTC CASSPPGQPSGYTF
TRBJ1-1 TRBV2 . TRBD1 TGTGCCAGCAGTAAAGACAGGGGTGAGGCTTTCTTT CASSKDRGEAFF
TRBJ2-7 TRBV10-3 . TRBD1 TGTGCCATCAGTGAGAGTTCCGGACAGGGCCTTCGAGACGAGCAGTACTTC CAISESSGQGLRDEQYF
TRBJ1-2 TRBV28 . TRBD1 TGTGCCAGCAGTTCCGGACAGGCTTATGGCTACACCTTC CASSSGQAYGYTF
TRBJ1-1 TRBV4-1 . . TGCGCCAGCAGCCAAGACCCGGACGTCTCCGCCTATGGGAACACTGAAGCTTTCTTT CASSQDPDVSAYGNTEAFF
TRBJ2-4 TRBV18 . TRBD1 TGTGCCAGCTCACCTTCGGCAGGGGGAAACATTCAGTACTTC CASSPSAGGNIQYF
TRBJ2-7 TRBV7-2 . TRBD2 TGTGCCAGCAGCTTAGGCCCCCCCGTCGGGGGGTGGGGCTACGAGCAGTACTTC CASSLGPPVGGWGYEQYF
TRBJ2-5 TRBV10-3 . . TGTGCCATCAGTGGAGGTCGGTCAGAACAAGAGACCCAGTACTTC CAISGGRSEQETQYF
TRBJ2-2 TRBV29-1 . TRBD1 TGCAGCGCGGGACAGGGAAACACCGGGGAGCTGTTTTTT CSAGQGNTGELFF
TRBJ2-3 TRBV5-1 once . TGCGCCAGCAGCTCGGGAGAACACCCTTCAGATACGCAGTATTTT CASSSGEHPSDTQYF
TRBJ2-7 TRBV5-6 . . TGTGCCAGCTCCCGGAGGGACCCCTACGAGCAGTACTTC CASSRRDPYEQYF
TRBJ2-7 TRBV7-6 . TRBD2 TGTGCCAGCAGCATTAGCGGGGCGGGCGAGCAGTACTTC CASSISGAGEQYF
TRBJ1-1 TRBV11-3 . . TGTGCCAGCAGCTTAGGGGGGGTCAACACTGAAGCTTTCTTT CASSLGGVNTEAFF
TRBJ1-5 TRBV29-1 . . TGCAGCGTTGGAGACGGTCAGCCCCAGCATTTT CSVGDGQPQHF
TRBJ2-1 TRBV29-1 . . TGCAGCGTTGAGAGAGCAGGGGGGTACAATGAGCAGTTCTTC CSVERAGGYNEQFF
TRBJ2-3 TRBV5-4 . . TGTGCCAGCAGCTTGGCCGGCGCAGATACGCAGTATTTT CASSLAGADTQYF
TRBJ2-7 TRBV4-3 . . TGCGCCAGCAGCCAAGACCCCGGTGTACCACAATATCACTTC CASSQDPGVPQYHF
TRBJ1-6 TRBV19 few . TGTGCCAGTAGCTCAGGACAGTATGTTGATTCACCCCTCCACTTT CASSSGQYVDSPLHF
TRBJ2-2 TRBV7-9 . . TGTGCCAGCAGCTTAGGAATCCAGGGCACAAACACCGGGGAGCTGTTTTTT CASSLGIQGTNTGELFF
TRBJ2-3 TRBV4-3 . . TGCGCCAGCAGCCAAGATCGCCGCACAGATACGCAGTATTTT CASSQDRRTDTQYF
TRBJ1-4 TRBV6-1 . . TGTGCCAGCAGTGAAGTATGGAGCACTAATGAAAAACTGTTTTTT CASSEVWSTNEKLFF
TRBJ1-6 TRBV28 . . TGTGCCAGCAGTTTCGGCGTCGGGGGCGGTTCACCCCTCCACTTT CASSFGVGGGSPLHF
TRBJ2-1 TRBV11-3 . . TGTGCCAGCAGCTTAGGAACTAGTCCTCTCAATGAGCAGTTCTTC CASSLGTSPLNEQFF